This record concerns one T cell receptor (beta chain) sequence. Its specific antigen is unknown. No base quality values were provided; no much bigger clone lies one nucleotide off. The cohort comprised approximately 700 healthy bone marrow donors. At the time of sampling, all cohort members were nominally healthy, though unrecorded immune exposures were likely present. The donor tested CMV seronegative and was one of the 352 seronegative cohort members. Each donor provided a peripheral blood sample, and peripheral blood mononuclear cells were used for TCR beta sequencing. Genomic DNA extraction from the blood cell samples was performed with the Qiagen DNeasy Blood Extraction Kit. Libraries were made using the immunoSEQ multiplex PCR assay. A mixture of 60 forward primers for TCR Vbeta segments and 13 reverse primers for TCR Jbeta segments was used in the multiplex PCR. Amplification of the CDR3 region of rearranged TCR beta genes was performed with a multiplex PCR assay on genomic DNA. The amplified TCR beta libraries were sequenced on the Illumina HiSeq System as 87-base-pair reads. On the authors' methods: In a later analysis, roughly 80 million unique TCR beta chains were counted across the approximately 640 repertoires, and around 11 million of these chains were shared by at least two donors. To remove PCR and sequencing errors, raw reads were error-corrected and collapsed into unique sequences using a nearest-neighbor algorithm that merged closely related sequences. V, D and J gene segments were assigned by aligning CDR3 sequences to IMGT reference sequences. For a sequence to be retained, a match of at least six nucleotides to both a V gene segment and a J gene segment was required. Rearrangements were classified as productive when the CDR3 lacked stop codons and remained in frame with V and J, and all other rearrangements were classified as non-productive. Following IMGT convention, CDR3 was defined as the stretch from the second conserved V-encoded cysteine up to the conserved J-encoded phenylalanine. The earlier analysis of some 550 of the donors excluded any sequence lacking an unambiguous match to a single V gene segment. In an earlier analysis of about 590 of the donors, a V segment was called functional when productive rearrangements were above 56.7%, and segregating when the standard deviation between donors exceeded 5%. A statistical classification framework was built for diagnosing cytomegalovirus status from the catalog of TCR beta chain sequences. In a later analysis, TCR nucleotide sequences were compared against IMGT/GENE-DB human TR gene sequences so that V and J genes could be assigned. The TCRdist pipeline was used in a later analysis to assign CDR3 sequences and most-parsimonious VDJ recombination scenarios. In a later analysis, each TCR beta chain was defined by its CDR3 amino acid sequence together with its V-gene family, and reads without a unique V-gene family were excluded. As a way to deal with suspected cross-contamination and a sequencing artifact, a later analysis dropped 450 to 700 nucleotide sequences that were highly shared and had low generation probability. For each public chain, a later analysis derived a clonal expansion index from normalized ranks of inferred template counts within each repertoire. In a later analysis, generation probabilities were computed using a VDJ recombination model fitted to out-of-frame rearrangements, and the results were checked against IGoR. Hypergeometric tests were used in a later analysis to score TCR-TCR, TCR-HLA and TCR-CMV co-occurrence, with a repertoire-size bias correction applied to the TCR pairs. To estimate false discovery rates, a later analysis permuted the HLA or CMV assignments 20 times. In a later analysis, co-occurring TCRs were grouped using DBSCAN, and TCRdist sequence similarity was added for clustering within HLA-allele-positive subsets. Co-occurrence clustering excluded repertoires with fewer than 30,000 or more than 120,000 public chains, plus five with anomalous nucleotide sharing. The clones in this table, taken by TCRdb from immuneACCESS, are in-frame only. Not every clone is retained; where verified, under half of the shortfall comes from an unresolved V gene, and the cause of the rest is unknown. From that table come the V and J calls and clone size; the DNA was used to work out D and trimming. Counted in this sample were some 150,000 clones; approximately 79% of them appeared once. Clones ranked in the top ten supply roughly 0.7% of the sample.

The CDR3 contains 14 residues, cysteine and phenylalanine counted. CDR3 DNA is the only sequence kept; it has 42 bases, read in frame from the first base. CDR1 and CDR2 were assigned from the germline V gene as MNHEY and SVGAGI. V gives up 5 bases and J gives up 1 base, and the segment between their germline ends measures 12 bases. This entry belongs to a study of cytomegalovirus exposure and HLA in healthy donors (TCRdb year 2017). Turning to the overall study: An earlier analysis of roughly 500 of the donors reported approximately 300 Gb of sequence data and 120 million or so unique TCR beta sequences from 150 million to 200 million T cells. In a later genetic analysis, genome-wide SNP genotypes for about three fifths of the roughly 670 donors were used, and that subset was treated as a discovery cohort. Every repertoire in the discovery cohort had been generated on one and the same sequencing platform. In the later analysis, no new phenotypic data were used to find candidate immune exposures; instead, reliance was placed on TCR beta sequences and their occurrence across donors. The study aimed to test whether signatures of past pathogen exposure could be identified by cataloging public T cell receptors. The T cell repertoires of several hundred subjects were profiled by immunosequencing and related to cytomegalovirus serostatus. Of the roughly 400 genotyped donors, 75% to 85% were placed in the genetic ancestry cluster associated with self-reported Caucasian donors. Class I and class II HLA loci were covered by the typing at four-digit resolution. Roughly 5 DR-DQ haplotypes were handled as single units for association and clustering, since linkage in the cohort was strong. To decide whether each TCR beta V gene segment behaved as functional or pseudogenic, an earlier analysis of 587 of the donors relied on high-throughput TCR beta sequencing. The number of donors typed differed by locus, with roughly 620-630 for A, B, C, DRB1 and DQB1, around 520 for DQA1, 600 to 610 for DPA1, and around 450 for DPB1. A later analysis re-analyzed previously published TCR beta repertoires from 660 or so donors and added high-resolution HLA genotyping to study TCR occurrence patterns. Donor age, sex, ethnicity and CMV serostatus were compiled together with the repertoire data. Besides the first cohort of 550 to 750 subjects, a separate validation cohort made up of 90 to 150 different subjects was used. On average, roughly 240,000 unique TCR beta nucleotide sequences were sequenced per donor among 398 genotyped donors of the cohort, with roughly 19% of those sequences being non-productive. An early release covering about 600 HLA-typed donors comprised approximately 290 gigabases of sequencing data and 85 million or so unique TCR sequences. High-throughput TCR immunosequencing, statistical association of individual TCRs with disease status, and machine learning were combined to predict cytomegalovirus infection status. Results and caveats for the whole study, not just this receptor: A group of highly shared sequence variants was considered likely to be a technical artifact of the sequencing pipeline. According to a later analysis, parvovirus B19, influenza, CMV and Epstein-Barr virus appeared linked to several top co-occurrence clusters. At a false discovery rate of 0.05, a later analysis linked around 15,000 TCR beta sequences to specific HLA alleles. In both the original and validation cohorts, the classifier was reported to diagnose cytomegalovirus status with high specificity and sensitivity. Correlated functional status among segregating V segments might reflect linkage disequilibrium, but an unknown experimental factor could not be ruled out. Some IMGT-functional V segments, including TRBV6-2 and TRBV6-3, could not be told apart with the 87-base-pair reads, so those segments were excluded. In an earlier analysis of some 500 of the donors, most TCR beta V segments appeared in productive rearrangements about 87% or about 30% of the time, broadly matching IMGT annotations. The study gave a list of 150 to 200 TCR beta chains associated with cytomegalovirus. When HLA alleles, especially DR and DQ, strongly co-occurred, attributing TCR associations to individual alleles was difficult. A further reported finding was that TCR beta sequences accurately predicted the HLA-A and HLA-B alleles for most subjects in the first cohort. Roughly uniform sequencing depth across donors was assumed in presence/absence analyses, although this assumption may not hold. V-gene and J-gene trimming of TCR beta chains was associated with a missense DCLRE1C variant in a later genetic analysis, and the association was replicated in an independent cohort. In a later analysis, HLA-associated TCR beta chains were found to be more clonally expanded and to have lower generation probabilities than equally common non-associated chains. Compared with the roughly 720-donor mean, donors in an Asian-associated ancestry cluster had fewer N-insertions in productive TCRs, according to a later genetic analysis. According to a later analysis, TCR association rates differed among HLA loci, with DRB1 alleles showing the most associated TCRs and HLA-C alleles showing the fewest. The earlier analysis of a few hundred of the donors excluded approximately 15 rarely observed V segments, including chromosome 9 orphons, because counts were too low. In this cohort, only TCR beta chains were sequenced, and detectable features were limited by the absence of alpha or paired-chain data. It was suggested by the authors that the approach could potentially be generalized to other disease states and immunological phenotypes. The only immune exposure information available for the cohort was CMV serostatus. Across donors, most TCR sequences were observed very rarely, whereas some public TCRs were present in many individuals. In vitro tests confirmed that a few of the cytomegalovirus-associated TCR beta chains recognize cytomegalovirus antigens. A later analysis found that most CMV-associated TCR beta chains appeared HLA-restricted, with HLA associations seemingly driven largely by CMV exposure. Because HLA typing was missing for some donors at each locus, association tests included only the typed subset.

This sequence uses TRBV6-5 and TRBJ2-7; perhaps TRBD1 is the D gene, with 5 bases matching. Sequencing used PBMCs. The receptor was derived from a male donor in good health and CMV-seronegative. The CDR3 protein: CASSLSKGSYEQYF. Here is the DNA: TGTGCCAGCAGTCTCTCTAAGGGGTCCTACGAGCAGTACTTC.